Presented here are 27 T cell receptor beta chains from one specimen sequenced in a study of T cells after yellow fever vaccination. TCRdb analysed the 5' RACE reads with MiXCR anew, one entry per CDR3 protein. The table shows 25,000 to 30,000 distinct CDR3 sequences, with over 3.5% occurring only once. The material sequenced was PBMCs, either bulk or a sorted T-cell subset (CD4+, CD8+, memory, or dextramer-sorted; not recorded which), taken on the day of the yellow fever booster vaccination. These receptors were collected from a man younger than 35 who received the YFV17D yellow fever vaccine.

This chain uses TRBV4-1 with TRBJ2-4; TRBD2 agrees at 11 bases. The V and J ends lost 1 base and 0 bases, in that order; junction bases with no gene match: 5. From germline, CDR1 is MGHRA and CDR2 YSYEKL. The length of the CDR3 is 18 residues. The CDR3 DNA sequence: TGCGCCAGCAGCCAAGGGATAGCGGGGGGGTTAGCCAAAAACATTCAGTACTTC. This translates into CASSQGIAGGLAKNIQYF.

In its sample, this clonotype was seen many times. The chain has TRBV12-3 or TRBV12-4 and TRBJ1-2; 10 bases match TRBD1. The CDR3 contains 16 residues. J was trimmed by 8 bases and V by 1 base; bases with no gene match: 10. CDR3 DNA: TGTGCCAGCAGTTTAGGGAGGGGACAGGGGACATGGGGCTACACCTTC. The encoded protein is CASSLGRGQGTWGYTF.

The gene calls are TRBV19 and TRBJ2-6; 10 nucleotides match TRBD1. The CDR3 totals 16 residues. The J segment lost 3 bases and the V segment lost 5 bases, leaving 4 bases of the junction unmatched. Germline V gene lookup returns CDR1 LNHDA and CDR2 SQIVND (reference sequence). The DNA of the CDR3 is TGTGCCAGTAGTCGACAGGGGGCGATTGGGGCCAACGTCCTGACTTTC. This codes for CASSRQGAIGANVLTF.

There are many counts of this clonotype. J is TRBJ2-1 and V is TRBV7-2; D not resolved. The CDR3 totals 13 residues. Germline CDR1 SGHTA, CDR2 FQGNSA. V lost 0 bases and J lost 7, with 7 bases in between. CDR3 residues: CASSLANINEQFF. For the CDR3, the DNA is TGTGCCAGCAGCTTAGCCAATATAAATGAGCAGTTCTTC.

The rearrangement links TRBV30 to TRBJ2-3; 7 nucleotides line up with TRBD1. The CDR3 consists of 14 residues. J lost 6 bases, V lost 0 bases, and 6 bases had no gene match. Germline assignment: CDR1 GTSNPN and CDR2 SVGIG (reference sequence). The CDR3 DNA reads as TGTGCCTGGAGTGTACAGGGGATTGTGGATACGCAGTATTTT. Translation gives CAWSVQGIVDTQYF.

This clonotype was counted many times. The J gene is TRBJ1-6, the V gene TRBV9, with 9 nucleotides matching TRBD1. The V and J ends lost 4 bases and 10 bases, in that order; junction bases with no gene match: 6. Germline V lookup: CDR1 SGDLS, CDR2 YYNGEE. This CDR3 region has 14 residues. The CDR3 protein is CASSMGQGLSPLHF. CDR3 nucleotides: TGTGCCAGCAGCATGGGACAGGGTTTATCACCCCTCCACTTT.

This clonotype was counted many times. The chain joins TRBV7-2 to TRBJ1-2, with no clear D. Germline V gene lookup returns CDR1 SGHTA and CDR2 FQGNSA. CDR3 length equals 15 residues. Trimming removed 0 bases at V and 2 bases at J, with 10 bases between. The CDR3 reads CASSLAPTTNYGYTF. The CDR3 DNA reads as TGTGCCAGCAGCTTAGCGCCCACAACAAACTATGGCTACACCTTC.

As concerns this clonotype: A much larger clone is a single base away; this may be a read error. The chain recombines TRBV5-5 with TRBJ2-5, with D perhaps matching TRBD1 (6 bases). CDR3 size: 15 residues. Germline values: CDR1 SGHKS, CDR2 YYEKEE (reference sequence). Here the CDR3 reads CARSLTRGWQETQYF. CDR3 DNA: TGTGCCAGGAGCTTGACCAGGGGATGGCAAGAGACCCAGTACTTC.

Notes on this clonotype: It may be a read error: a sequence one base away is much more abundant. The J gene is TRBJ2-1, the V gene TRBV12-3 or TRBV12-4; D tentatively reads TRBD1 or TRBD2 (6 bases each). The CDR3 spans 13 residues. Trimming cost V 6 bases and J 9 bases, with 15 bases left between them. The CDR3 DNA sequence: TGTGCCAGCAGATTGTGGGGGGCGCTTGAGCAGTTCTTC. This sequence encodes CASRLWGALEQFF.

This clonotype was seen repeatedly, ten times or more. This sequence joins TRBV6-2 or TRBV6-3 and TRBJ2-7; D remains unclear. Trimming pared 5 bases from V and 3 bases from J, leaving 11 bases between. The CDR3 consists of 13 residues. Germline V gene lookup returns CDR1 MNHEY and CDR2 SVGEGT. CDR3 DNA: TGTGCCAGCAGTGACGCGAACAGCTACGAGCAGTACTTC. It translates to CASSDANSYEQYF.

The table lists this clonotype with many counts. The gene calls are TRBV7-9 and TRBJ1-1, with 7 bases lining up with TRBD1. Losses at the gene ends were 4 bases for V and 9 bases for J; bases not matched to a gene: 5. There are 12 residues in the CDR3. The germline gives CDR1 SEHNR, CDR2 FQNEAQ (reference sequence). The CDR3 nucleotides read TGTGCCAGCAGCTCGTACAGGGGAAAAGCTTTCTTT. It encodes CASSSYRGKAFF.

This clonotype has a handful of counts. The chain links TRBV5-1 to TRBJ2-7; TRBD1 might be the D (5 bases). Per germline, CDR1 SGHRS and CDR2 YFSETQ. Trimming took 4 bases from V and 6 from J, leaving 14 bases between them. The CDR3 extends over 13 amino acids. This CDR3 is CASSAGQVPEQYF. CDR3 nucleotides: TGCGCCAGCAGCGCCGGACAAGTCCCCGAGCAGTACTTC.

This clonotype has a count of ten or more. CDR3 loop: CASSPISLKEGTQYF. In nucleotides, the CDR3 is TGTGCCAGCAGCCCTATTTCACTCAAAGAAGGGACCCAGTACTTC. The chain combines TRBV12-3 or TRBV12-4 with TRBJ2-5; unclear D gene. V dropped 6 bases and J dropped 7 bases, with 21 bases sitting between them. The CDR3 has 15 amino acids.

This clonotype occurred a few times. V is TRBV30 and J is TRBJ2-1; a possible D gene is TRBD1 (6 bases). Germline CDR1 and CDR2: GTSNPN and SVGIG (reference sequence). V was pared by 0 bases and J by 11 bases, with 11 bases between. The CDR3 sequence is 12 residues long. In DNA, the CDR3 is TGTGCCTGGAGTGTACTTAGGGGGAAGCAGTTCTTC. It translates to CAWSVLRGKQFF.

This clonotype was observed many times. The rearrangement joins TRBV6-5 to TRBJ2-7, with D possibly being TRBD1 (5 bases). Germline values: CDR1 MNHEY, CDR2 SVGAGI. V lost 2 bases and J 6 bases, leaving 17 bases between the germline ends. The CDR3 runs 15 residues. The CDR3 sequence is CASSYRQTAGVEQYF. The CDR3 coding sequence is TGTGCCAGCAGTTACCGGCAGACAGCCGGTGTCGAGCAGTACTTC.

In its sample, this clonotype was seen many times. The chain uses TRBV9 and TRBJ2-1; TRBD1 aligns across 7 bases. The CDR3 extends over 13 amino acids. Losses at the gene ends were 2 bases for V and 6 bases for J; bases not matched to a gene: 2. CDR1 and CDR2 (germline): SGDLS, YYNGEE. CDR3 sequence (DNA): TGTGCCAGCAGCGTTAACAGGGGCAATGAGCAGTTCTTC. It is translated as CASSVNRGNEQFF.

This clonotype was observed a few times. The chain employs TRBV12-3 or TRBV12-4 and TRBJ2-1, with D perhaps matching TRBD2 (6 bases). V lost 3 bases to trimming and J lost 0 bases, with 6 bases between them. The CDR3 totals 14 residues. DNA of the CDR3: TGTGCCAGCAGTTTCGGGGGCTCCTACAATGAGCAGTTCTTC. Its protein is CASSFGGSYNEQFF.

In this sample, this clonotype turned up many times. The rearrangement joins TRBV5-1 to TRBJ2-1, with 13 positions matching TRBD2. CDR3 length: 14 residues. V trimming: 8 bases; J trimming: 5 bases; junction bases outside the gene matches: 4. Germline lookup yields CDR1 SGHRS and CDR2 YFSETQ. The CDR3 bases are TGCGCCAGTGCCGGGACTAGCGGGAACAATGAGCAGTTCTTC. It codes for CASAGTSGNNEQFF.

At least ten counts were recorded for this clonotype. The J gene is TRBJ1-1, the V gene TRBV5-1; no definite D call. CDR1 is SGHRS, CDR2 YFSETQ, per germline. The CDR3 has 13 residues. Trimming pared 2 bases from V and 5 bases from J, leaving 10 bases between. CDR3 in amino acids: CASSFAPGTEAFF. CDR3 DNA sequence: TGCGCCAGCAGCTTCGCCCCGGGTACTGAAGCTTTCTTT.

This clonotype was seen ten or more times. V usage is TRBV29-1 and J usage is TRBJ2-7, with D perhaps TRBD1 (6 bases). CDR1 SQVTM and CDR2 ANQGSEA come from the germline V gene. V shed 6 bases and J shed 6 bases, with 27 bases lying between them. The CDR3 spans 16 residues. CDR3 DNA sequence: TGCAGCGTGCCTCGAGGCCCCGGGTTTCGGGACACCGAGCAGTACTTC. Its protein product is CSVPRGPGFRDTEQYF.

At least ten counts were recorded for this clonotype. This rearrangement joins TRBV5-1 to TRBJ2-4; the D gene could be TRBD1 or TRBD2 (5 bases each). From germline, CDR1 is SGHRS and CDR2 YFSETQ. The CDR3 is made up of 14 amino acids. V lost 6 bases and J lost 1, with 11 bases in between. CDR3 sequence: CASTPGPAKNIQYF. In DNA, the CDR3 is TGCGCCAGCACCCCGGGACCCGCCAAAAACATTCAGTACTTC.

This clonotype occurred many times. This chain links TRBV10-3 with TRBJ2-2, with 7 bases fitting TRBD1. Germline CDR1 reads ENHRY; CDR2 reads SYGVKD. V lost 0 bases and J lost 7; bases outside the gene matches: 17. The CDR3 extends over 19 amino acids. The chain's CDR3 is CAISESRLIRQGSNGELFF. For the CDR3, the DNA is TGTGCCATCAGTGAGTCGAGGTTGATCCGACAGGGATCTAACGGGGAGCTGTTTTTT.

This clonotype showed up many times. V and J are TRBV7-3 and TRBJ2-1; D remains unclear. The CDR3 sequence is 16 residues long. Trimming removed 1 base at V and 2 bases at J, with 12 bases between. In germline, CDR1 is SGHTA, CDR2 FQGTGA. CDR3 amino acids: CASSLIRAWPYNEQFF. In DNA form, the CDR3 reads TGTGCCAGCAGCTTAATTCGCGCCTGGCCCTACAATGAGCAGTTCTTC. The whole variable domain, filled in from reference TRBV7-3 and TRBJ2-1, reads GAGVSQTPSNKVTEKGKYVELRCDPISGHTALYWYRQSLGQGPEFLIYFQGTGAADDSGLPNDRFFAVRPEGSVSTLKIQRTERGDSAVYLCASSLIRAWPYNEQFFGPGTRLTVL.

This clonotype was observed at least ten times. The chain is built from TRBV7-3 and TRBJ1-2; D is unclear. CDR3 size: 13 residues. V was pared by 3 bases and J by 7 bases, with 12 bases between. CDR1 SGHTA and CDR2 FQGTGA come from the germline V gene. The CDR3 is CASSFSRESGYTF. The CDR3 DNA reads TGTGCCAGCAGCTTTTCGCGAGAGAGTGGCTACACCTTC.

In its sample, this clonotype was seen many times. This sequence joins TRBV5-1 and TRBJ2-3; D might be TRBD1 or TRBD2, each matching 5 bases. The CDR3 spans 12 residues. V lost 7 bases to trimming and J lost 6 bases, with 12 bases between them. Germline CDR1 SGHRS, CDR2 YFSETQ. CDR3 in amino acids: CASREGADTQYF. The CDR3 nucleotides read TGCGCCAGCCGGGAAGGGGCCGATACGCAGTATTTT. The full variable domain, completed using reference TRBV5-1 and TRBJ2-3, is KAGVTQTPRYLIKTRGQQVTLSCSPISGHRSVSWYQQTPGQGLQFLFEYFSETQRNKGNFPGRFSGRQFSNSRSEMNVSTLELGDSALYLCASREGADTQYFGPGTRLTVL.

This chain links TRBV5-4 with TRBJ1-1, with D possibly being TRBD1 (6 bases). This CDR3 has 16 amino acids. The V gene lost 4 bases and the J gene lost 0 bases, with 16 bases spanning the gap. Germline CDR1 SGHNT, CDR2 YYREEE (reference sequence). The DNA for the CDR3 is TGTGCCAGCAGCAGGGGGACGGAATACATGAACACTGAAGCTTTCTTT. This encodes CASSRGTEYMNTEAFF.

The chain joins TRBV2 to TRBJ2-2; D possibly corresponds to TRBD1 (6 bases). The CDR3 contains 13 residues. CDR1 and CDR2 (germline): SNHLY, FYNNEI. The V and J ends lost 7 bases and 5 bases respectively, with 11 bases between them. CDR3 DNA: TGTGCCAGCAAACAGGGATTAACCGGGGAGCTGTTTTTT. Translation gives CASKQGLTGELFF.